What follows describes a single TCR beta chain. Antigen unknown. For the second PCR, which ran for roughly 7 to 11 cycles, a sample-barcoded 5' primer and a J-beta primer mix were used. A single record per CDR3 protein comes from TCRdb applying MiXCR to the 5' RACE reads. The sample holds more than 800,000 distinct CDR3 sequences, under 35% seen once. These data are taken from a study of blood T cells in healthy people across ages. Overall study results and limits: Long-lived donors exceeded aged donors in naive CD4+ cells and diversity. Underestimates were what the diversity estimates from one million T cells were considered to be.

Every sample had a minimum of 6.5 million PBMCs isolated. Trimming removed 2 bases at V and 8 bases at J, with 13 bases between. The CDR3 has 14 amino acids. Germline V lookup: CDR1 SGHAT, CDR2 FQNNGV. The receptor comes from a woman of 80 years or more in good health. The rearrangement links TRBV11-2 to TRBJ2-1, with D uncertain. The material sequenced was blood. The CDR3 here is CASSLRFQSDEQFF. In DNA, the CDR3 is TGTGCCAGCAGCTTACGGTTTCAATCCGATGAGCAGTTCTTC.